This TCR beta chain was retrieved from a study of blood T cell repertoires in COVID-19. About the research overall: T cells, B-cell-depleted T cells, or PBMCs provided the cDNA or gDNA that served as material.

The junction had 8 bases not matched to a gene; V was cut back by 5 bases and J by 2 bases. Germline V gene data show CDR1 as SGHAT and CDR2 as FQNNGV. The CDR3 extends over 15 amino acids. Produced via immunoSEQ multiplex PCR; TCRdb's table is partial and in-frame only. In the table there are 200,000 to 250,000 clones, about nine tenths of which are singletons. Sequences were obtained from peripheral blood. The receptor was derived from a woman aged 25-40 years with COVID-19, enrolled during active disease. The chain links TRBV11-2 to TRBJ2-7; 8 bases match TRBD1. The CDR3 coding sequence is TGTGCCAGCAGCGCCCCAGGACAGGGTCCCTACGAGCAGTACGTC. Translation: CASSAPGQGPYEQYV.